This T cell receptor beta chain comes out of a study of blood T cells in healthy people across ages. This clonotype showed up many times. The CDR3 runs to 13 residues. In germline, CDR1 is SNHLY, CDR2 FYNNEI. Trimming removed 4 bases from V and 2 bases from J, with 9 bases in between. A second PCR of 7 to 11 cycles used a sample-barcoded 5' primer and a J-beta primer mix. Each CDR3 protein gets one entry after TCRdb re-called the 5' RACE reads with MiXCR. Of hundreds of thousands of distinct CDR3 sequences listed, about 30% are singletons. The TCR originated in an elderly woman in good health. Sequences were obtained from blood. The chain uses TRBV2 and TRBJ2-7; D is perhaps TRBD1 (6 bases). CDR3 coding DNA: TGTGCCAGCAGTGCGGACAGCCCCTACGAGCAGTACTTC. Translating it yields CASSADSPYEQYF.